This entry lists 2 T cell receptor beta chains sequenced from one sample in a study of blood T cells in healthy people across ages. A second PCR of about 7 to 12 cycles used a sample-barcoded 5' primer and a J-beta primer mix. From the 5' RACE reads, TCRdb called clonotypes with MiXCR, one entry per CDR3 protein. This table has about 1.8 million distinct CDR3 sequences, around 48% appearing once. The sample consisted of blood. These receptors came from a woman aged 40 to 55 in good health.

V is TRBV6-2 or TRBV6-3 and J is TRBJ2-6; 9 bases line up with TRBD1. Losses at the gene ends were 6 bases for V and 0 bases for J; bases not matched to a gene: 6. Germline CDR1 is MNHEY and CDR2 is SVGEGT. The CDR3 is made up of 17 amino acids. This CDR3 is CASSHPGQGSGANVLTF. CDR3 nucleotides: TGTGCCAGCAGCCACCCGGGACAGGGCTCTGGGGCCAACGTCCTGACTTTC.

The rearrangement uses TRBV6-1 and TRBJ1-2; 7 bases line up with TRBD1. This CDR3 region has 14 residues. Unmatched junction bases numbered 4, after V lost 3 bases and J lost 3 bases. Germline lookup yields CDR1 MNHNS and CDR2 SASEGT. CDR3 nucleotide sequence: TGTGCCAGCAGTGACCAGGGGGGGGACTATGGCTACACCTTC. Translated, it gives CASSDQGGDYGYTF.